The rows below give T cell receptor beta chains drawn from one sample of a study of early T cells in non-severe SARS-CoV-2 infection. MiXCR was run by TCRdb on the 5' RACE reads, yielding one entry per CDR3 protein. The sample lists roughly 80,000 distinct CDR3 sequences, around an eighth seen once, with approximately 3.3% in the top ten. Material for sequencing was whole blood. The receptors were gathered from an adult who was a healthcare worker with PCR-confirmed SARS-CoV-2 infection or an uninfected control (not recorded which). Each CDR3 is given with its conserved first and last residue. Each record gives: clone size, J gene, D gene, V gene, CDR3 protein, CDR3 DNA. The D gene is left open where the match is weak. The listing skips clone size in some rows; elsewhere it reads once, few, many or a size class.

size: few
J: TRBJ2-7
D: TRBD2
V: TRBV3-1
CDR3: CASSQMPGLAGVSYEQYF
DNA: TGTGCCAGCAGCCAAATGCCGGGACTAGCGGGAGTCTCCTACGAGCAGTACTTC

size: .
J: TRBJ2-1
D: .
V: TRBV29-1
CDR3: CSVVWTNYNEQFF
DNA: TGCAGCGTTGTCTGGACAAACTACAATGAGCAGTTCTTC

size: few
J: TRBJ1-2
D: TRBD1
V: TRBV9
CDR3: CASSTSTGSYGYTF
DNA: TGTGCCAGCAGTACCTCGACAGGGAGCTATGGCTACACCTTC

size: .
J: TRBJ2-7
D: TRBD2
V: TRBV20-1
CDR3: CSARGLASEQYF
DNA: TGCAGTGCTAGAGGACTAGCAAGTGAGCAGTACTTC

size: .
J: TRBJ1-6
D: .
V: TRBV12-3/TRBV12-4
CDR3: CASSFYSSYNSPLHF
DNA: TGTGCCAGCAGTTTTTATAGCTCCTATAATTCACCCCTCCACTTT

size: many
J: TRBJ2-5
D: TRBD1
V: TRBV7-9
CDR3: CASSSRDSQETQYF
DNA: TGTGCCAGCAGCTCTAGGGACAGCCAAGAGACCCAGTACTTC

size: few
J: TRBJ2-3
D: .
V: TRBV11-2
CDR3: CASGYGSDTQYF
DNA: TGTGCCAGCGGGTATGGGTCAGATACGCAGTATTTT

size: many
J: TRBJ1-2
D: .
V: TRBV6-2/TRBV6-3
CDR3: CASSYPPNRNF
DNA: TGTGCCAGCAGTTACCCCCCGAACAGGAACTTC

size: few
J: TRBJ2-2
D: TRBD1
V: TRBV6-6
CDR3: CASRKTGGNGELFF
DNA: TGTGCCAGCAGAAAAACAGGGGGCAACGGGGAGCTGTTTTTT

size: few
J: TRBJ1-1
D: .
V: TRBV6-2/TRBV6-3
CDR3: CASSLPGLEAFF
DNA: TGTGCCAGCAGTTTGCCAGGCCTTGAAGCTTTCTTT